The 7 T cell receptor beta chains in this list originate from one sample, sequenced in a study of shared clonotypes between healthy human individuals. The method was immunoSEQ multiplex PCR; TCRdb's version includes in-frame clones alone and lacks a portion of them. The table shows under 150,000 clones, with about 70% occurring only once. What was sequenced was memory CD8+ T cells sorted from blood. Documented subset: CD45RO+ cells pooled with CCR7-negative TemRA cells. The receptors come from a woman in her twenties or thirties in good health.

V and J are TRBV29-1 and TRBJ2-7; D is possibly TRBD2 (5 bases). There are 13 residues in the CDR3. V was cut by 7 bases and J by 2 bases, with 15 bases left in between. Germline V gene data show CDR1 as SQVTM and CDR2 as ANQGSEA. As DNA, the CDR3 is TGCAGCGCCGGTTACGGGGAGACCTACGAGCAGTACTTC. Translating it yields CSAGYGETYEQYF.

The CDR3 DNA reads as TGTGCCACCAGCAGACGTCTACGAAGCTCCTACGAGCAGTACTTC. This encodes CATSRRLRSSYEQYF. J is TRBJ2-7 and V is TRBV15; no reliable D call. The CDR3 runs to 15 residues. The germline CDR1 and CDR2 sequences are LNHNV and YYDKDF (reference sequence). Trimming shortened V by 2 bases and J by 0 bases, and 11 bases separated the two germline ends.

CDR3 nucleotide sequence: TGTGCCAGCAGTTACGGGAGCAATCAGCCCCAGCATTTT. Translating gives CASSYGSNQPQHF. V gene TRBV6-6 combines with J gene TRBJ1-5; no firm D call. The CDR3 has 13 residues. V gave up 2 bases and J gave up 1 base, with 3 bases separating them. Germline lookup yields CDR1 MNHNY and CDR2 SVGAGI (reference sequence).

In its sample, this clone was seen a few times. The DNA of the CDR3 is TGTGCCAGCAGCAAAGGGGTGGCAGATCGGGGCTACACCTTC. Translating it yields CASSKGVADRGYTF. The rearrangement joins TRBV21-1 to TRBJ1-2. TRBV21-1 is termed a pseudogene. The CDR3 is 14 residues long.

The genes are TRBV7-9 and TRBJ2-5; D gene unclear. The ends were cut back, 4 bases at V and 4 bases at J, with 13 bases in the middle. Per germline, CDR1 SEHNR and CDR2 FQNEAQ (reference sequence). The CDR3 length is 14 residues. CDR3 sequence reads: CASSSEEEGETQYF. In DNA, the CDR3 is TGTGCCAGCAGCTCAGAGGAAGAAGGAGAGACCCAGTACTTC.

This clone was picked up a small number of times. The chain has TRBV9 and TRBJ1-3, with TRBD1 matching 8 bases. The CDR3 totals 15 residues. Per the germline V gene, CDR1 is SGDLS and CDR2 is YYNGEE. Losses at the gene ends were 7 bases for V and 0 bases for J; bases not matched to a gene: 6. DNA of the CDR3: TGTGCCAGCTCCGGGGGACAGGTCTCTGGAAACACCATATATTTT. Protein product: CASSGGQVSGNTIYF.

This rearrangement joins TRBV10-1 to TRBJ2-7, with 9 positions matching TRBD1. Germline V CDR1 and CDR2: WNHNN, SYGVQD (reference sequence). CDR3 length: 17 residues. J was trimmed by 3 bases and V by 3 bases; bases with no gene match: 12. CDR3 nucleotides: TGCGCCAGCAGTGAAGGTGGCGGCGGGACAGGGCACTACGAGCAGTACTTC. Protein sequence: CASSEGGGGTGHYEQYF.